This T cell receptor beta chain derives from a study of CD8 T cells in ankylosing spondylitis (dated by TCRdb to the late 2010s). A note on the overall study: The study profiled T cell receptor beta repertoires in healthy donors and ankylosing spondylitis patients to find disease-linked TCR variants. Samples of peripheral blood were taken, and for ankylosing spondylitis patients, synovial fluid was collected as well. In total, the full study cohort was made up of about 110 healthy donors and about two dozen ankylosing spondylitis patients. Overall results and qualifications from the work: A TCR beta motif made up of about eight highly homologous amino acid variants appeared to be characteristic of blood from ankylosing spondylitis patients. The disease-linked clones showed a CD8+ phenotype and occurred at relatively low frequencies in peripheral blood. Significant enrichment of the disease-linked clones was reported in matched synovial fluid samples from ankylosing spondylitis patients. Some motif variants had previously been reported in the synovial fluid and blood of reactive arthritis patients, which suggests shared mechanisms of disease initiation.

On this clonotype: It lacks a known antigen. This may be a read error: a much more frequent sequence differs by one nucleotide.

The sequencing machine was an Illumina HiSeq 2500. Quantitative 5'-RACE with molecular barcodes was used to prepare TCR beta libraries. As for how the authors treated the data: Disease-linked TCR variants were identified with a new computational method built on a probabilistic model of VDJ rearrangement. TCRdb reprocessed the public reads (quality trimming at Q25 with fastp, clone calling with MiXCR) and kept in-frame beta chains. Rows with one shared CDR3 protein collapse into an entry with the most common genes and DNA. These V and J calls rely on TCRdb rather than the paper's analysis. The sample table shows 150,000 to 200,000 distinct CDR3 sequences, and roughly 13% are seen once. The ten most abundant clones make up about 10% of the sample. CDR1 and CDR2, looked up from the germline V gene (reference sequence), are LGHDT and YNNKEL. From the cysteine through the phenylalanine, the CDR3 covers 15 amino acids. Only CDR3 DNA is held: 45 bases, read in frame from base 1.

The chain is made from TRBV3-1 and TRBJ2-7; 7 middle bases align to TRBD1. The receptor comes from a female donor with ankylosing spondylitis or in good health (not recorded which). The sample consisted of blood, either unsorted or a sorted T cell fraction (not recorded which). The nucleotide sequence is TGTGCCTGCAGCCAAGCTGGGACAGCTCCCTACGAGCAGTACTTC. Translated, this is CACSQAGTAPYEQYF.